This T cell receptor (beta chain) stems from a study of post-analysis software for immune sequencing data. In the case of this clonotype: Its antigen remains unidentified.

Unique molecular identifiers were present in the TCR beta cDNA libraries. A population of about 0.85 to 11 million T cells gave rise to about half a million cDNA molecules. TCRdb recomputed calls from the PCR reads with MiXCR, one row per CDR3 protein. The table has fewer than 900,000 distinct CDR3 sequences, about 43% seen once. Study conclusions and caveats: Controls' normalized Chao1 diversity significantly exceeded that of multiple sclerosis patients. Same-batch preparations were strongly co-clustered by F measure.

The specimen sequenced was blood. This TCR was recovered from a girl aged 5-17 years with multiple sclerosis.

CDR3 nucleotide sequence: TGCAGCACCCAGACCCCGGGTGTTGGAACAGATACGCAGTATTTT. As protein: CSTQTPGVGTDTQYF. The chain has TRBV29-1 and TRBJ2-3, with D unresolved. This CDR3 contains 15 residues. Germline values: CDR1 SQVTM, CDR2 ANQGSEA. The germline V and J ends were trimmed by 8 bases and 3 bases, with 21 bases remaining between them.